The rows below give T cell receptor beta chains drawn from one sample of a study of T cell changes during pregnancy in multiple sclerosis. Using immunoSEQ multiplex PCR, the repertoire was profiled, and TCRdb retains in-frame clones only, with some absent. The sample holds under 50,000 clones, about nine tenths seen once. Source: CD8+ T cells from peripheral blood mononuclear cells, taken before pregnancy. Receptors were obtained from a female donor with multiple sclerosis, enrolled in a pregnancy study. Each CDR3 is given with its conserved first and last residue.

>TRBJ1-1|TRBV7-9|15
CASSFRRGINTEAFF
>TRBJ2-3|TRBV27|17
CASSLLTSGGATDTQYF
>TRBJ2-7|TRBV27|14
CASSPRDRGDEQYF
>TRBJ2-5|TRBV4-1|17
CASSRKEGGRELETQYF
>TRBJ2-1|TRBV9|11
CASSVNNEQFF
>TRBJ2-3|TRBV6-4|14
CASSEAGPTDTQYF
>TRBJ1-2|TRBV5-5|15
CASSWTPPQGYGYTF
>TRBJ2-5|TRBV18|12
CASGQVQETQYF
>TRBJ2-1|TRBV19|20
CASSISGLAEDGSSYNEQFF
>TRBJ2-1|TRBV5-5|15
CASSPSGPGGNEQFF
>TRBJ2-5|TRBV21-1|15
CASSDPGQWQETQYF
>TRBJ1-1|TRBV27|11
CASNGGQKAFF
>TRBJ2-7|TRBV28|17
CASSLAPGQVDSYEQYF
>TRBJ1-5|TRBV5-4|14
CASSLAGSNQPQHF
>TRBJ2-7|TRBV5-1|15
CASSPGTQTPFEQYF
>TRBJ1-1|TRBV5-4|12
CASSYLGSEAFF
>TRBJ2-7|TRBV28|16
CASSPRTGRILYEQYF
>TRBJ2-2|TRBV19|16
CASSIGGTLNTGELFF